The next 32 T cell receptor beta chains were all read from a single sample in a study of neoadjuvant anti-PD-1 for oral cavity cancer. Clones were read by immunoSEQ multiplex PCR, and TCRdb kept only the in-frame ones, dropping some. Of thousands of clones listed, over 50% are singletons. Specimen: tumor tissue, collected before nivolumab (anti-PD-1) treatment. These receptors all come from a person aged 35-79 years with oral cavity squamous cell carcinoma.

This rearrangement joins TRBV7-9 to TRBJ2-2; no clear D. Germline assignment: CDR1 SEHNR and CDR2 FQNEAQ (reference sequence). V was clipped by 0 bases and J by 3 bases, with 8 bases between them. The CDR3 is made up of 15 amino acids. The CDR3: CASSLAGPDTGELFF. CDR3 in DNA: TGTGCCAGCAGCTTAGCCGGGCCCGACACCGGGGAGCTGTTTTTT.

The chain carries TRBV6-6 and TRBJ1-2; D remains ambiguous. Germline assignment: CDR1 MNHNY and CDR2 SVGAGI (reference sequence). This CDR3 is 15 amino acids long. Trimming took off 5 bases at V and 4 bases at J, with 17 bases between the two ends. The CDR3 reads CASSEARVASYGYTF. The CDR3 coding sequence is TGTGCCAGCAGTGAGGCAAGGGTAGCTAGCTATGGCTACACCTTC.

The V call is TRBV2, the J call TRBJ2-5; 11 positions agree with TRBD2. The J segment lost 7 bases and the V segment lost 7 bases, leaving 23 bases of the junction unmatched. The CDR3 is made up of 19 amino acids. From germline, CDR1 is SNHLY and CDR2 FYNNEI. CDR3: CASTTPLAGGLGVGWTQYF. CDR3 bases: TGTGCCAGCACTACCCCCCTAGCGGGGGGCCTGGGGGTAGGGTGGACCCAGTACTTC.

CDR3 bases: TGTGCCAGCAGCGGGACAGGGTTGCAGACCCAGTACTTC. Residues: CASSGTGLQTQYF. V gene TRBV6-5 combines with J gene TRBJ2-5, with 9 positions matching TRBD1. The J segment lost 6 bases and the V segment lost 6 bases, leaving 5 bases of the junction unmatched. Germline V gene lookup returns CDR1 MNHEY and CDR2 SVGAGI. This CDR3 spans 13 amino acids.

The V call is TRBV19, the J call TRBJ2-2; 7 nucleotides align to TRBD1. This CDR3 is 13 amino acids long. After removal of 10 bases from V and 7 bases from J, the junction contained 9 bases not matched to a gene. Germline V gene lookup returns CDR1 LNHDA and CDR2 SQIVND (reference sequence). The CDR3 DNA follows: TGTGCCACTGAAAAGGGGGCGGGCGGGGAGCTGTTTTTT. Protein product: CATEKGAGGELFF.

The chain links TRBV6-4 to TRBJ2-1; 7 nucleotides match TRBD2. V lost 1 base and J lost 4; bases outside the gene matches: 4. CDR1 and CDR2 from the germline V gene are MRHNA and SNTAGT. CDR3 length: 15 amino acids. Here the CDR3 reads CASSDFAGEYNEQFF. CDR3 DNA sequence: TGTGCCAGCAGTGACTTTGCGGGGGAATACAATGAGCAGTTCTTC.

The chain recombines TRBV27 with TRBJ2-2, with TRBD2 matching 8 bases. This CDR3 has 16 amino acids. CDR1 and CDR2 from the germline V gene are MNHEY and SMNVEV (reference sequence). V was clipped by 8 bases and J by 4 bases; unmatched bases: 12. The CDR3 DNA reads TGTGCCAGCCTCGATTCGGGACTAGGAAGCACCGGGGAGCTGTTTTTT. It specifies CASLDSGLGSTGELFF.

The chain joins TRBV27 to TRBJ2-7; 7 bases are a match to TRBD2. Germline V gene data show CDR1 as MNHEY and CDR2 as SMNVEV (reference sequence). This CDR3 is 15 amino acids long. J was trimmed by 5 bases and V by 1 base; bases with no gene match: 8. This chain's CDR3 is CASSLFGREWNEQYF. CDR3 in DNA: TGTGCCAGCAGTTTATTCGGGCGGGAGTGGAACGAGCAGTACTTC.

This clone was picked up a small number of times. The gene calls are TRBV2 and TRBJ2-7; D is undetermined. V lost 3 bases and J lost 7, with 16 bases in between. CDR3 length: 14 amino acids. Germline values: CDR1 SNHLY, CDR2 FYNNEI. The CDR3 loop reads CASSELDQDAEQYF. The CDR3 DNA sequence: TGTGCCAGCAGTGAGTTGGACCAGGACGCTGAGCAGTACTTC.

This clone has a handful of counts. V usage is TRBV11-2 and J usage is TRBJ1-6; D remains unclear. The germline V gene has CDR1 SGHAT and CDR2 FQNNGV. The CDR3 consists of 15 residues. Trimming stripped 3 bases from V and 1 base from J, with 7 bases between. CDR3 DNA: TGTGCCAGCAGCTTGACACGGTCCTATAATTCACCCCTCCACTTT. This encodes CASSLTRSYNSPLHF.

The chain uses TRBV15 and TRBJ2-3; 7 bases fit TRBD2. Germline values: CDR1 LNHNV, CDR2 YYDKDF (reference sequence). This CDR3 has 15 residues. The ends lost 1 base at V and 6 bases at J; junction bases unmatched: 7. CDR3 region: CATSRAGQRGDTQYF. The CDR3 coding sequence is TGTGCCACCAGCAGAGCCGGGCAGCGGGGTGATACGCAGTATTTT.

The sample holds one count of this clone. The chain joins TRBV5-1 to TRBJ2-3, with TRBD1 as a possible D gene (6 bases). From germline, CDR1 is SGHRS and CDR2 YFSETQ. The CDR3 totals 15 residues. The V and J ends lost 2 bases and 1 base respectively, with 11 bases between them. CDR3 sequence reads: CASSFSGAGTDTQYF. DNA for the CDR3: TGCGCCAGCAGCTTTTCAGGGGCTGGCACAGATACGCAGTATTTT.

The J gene is TRBJ1-1, the V gene TRBV14; 9 positions agree with TRBD1. The J segment lost 6 bases and the V segment lost 4 bases, leaving 6 bases of the junction unmatched. CDR1 is SGHDN and CDR2 is FVKESK in the germline V gene. The length of the CDR3 is 14 residues. The CDR3 here is CASSRSQGAAEAFF. As DNA, the CDR3 is TGTGCCAGCAGCCGGTCACAGGGGGCGGCTGAAGCTTTCTTT. Full variable domain (missing parts from reference TRBV14 and TRBJ1-1): EAGVTQFPSHSVIEKGQTVTLRCDPISGHDNLYWYRRVMGKEIKFLLHFVKESKQDESGMPNNRFLAERTGGTYSTLKVQPAELEDSGVYFCASSRSQGAAEAFFGQGTRLTVV.

The gene calls are TRBV5-4 and TRBJ1-2; TRBD1 matches at 7 bases. The CDR3 extends over 14 amino acids. CDR1 is SGHNT, CDR2 YYREEE, per germline (reference sequence). V shed 1 base and J 4 bases; nucleotides not matched to a gene: 4. The CDR3 DNA reads TGTGCCAGCAGCTTGAGGGGGGACAGCTATGGCTACACCTTC. The encoded protein is CASSLRGDSYGYTF.

This rearrangement joins TRBV14 to TRBJ2-5, with TRBD2 matching over 9 bases. The ends lost 2 bases at V and 5 bases at J; junction bases unmatched: 9. The CDR3 is 16 amino acids. The germline CDR1 and CDR2 sequences are SGHDN and FVKESK. The CDR3 protein is CASSQLSSGDKETQYF. For the CDR3, the DNA is TGTGCCAGCAGCCAATTGTCTAGCGGGGACAAGGAGACCCAGTACTTC.

The rearrangement joins TRBV19 to TRBJ1-1; D remains unclear. The CDR3 length is 14 residues. The germline V gene has CDR1 LNHDA and CDR2 SQIVND (reference sequence). Trimming left V 4 bases short and J 4 bases short, with 13 bases between. DNA for the CDR3: TGTGCCAGTAGTAAGGACGGACTAACCACTGAAGCTTTCTTT. Amino acids: CASSKDGLTTEAFF.

The rearrangement joins TRBV5-1 to TRBJ2-5; D uncertain. The germline V and J ends were trimmed by 0 bases and 5 bases, with 14 bases remaining between them. Germline values: CDR1 SGHRS, CDR2 YFSETQ. This CDR3 has 15 amino acids. The CDR3 is CASSLAPAIEETQYF. The CDR3, as DNA: TGCGCCAGCAGCTTGGCCCCCGCGATCGAGGAGACCCAGTACTTC.

The table lists this clone with a few counts. This sequence joins TRBV4-1 and TRBJ2-7; 9 nucleotides line up with TRBD1. The trim removed 3 bases at V and 2 bases at J, leaving 5 bases unmatched. The CDR3 runs to 15 residues. Germline loops: CDR1 MGHRA, CDR2 YSYEKL. CDR3 DNA: TGCGCCAGCAGCCAGGGACAGGGAGGGACCTACGAGCAGTACTTC. Its protein product is CASSQGQGGTYEQYF.

This clone appeared once. The V and J genes are TRBV6-6 and TRBJ2-7; D perhaps matches TRBD2 (6 bases). Trimming left V 5 bases short and J 6 bases short, with 17 bases between. Germline V gene sequence: CDR1 MNHNY, CDR2 SVGAGI (reference sequence). The CDR3 covers 14 residues. CDR3 in DNA: TGTGCCAGCAGTCTTACTAGCTTAGGTGTCGAGCAGTACTTC. This translates into CASSLTSLGVEQYF.

The chain joins TRBV27 to TRBJ2-7; the match to TRBD1 covers 7 bases. Germline loops: CDR1 MNHEY, CDR2 SMNVEV (reference sequence). CDR3 length: 17 residues. V dropped 5 bases and J dropped 3; count of bases not matched to a gene: 16. The CDR3 spells CASSPDSGTATLYEQYF. The DNA of the CDR3 is TGTGCCAGCAGTCCTGACTCCGGGACAGCCACTCTCTACGAGCAGTACTTC.

The chain has TRBV7-6 and TRBJ2-1, with 13 bases matching TRBD2. The J segment lost 5 bases and the V segment lost 4 bases, leaving 11 bases of the junction unmatched. The CDR3 runs to 18 residues. Looked up from germline, CDR1 is SGHVS and CDR2 is FNYEAQ. The CDR3 loop reads CASSSRLAGGEGDNEQFF. The CDR3 DNA is TGTGCCAGCAGCTCCCGACTAGCGGGAGGTGAGGGGGACAATGAGCAGTTCTTC.

V and J are TRBV5-1 and TRBJ1-1, with 8 nucleotides matching TRBD1. Germline CDR1 is SGHRS and CDR2 is YFSETQ. Losses at the gene ends were 4 bases for V and 0 bases for J; bases not matched to a gene: 5. This CDR3 is built from 15 residues. In DNA, the CDR3 is TGCGCCAGCAGCGGATCAGGGGGCATGAACACTGAAGCTTTCTTT. Translating it yields CASSGSGGMNTEAFF.

The V gene is TRBV25-1, the J gene TRBJ2-2, with D unresolved. The V gene lost 5 bases and the J gene lost 0 bases, with 7 bases spanning the gap. Germline V CDR1 and CDR2: MGHDK, SYGVNS. This CDR3 has 14 residues. The CDR3 DNA sequence: TGTGCCAGCAGTAGACGTACGAACACCGGGGAGCTGTTTTTT. Amino acids: CASSRRTNTGELFF.

V usage is TRBV7-8 and J usage is TRBJ2-7; 7 nucleotides match TRBD1. The germline CDR1 and CDR2 sequences are SGHVS and FQNEAQ. The trim removed 4 bases at V and 0 bases at J, leaving 3 bases unmatched. CDR3 length: 14 residues. In DNA, the CDR3 is TGTGCCAGCAGCTCAGGGGGAAGCTCCTACGAGCAGTACTTC. Its protein product is CASSSGGSSYEQYF.

V is TRBV5-6 and J is TRBJ2-6; perhaps TRBD2 as D (5 bases). Germline loops: CDR1 SGHDT, CDR2 YYEEEE. Deletions cut 4 bases from V and 2 bases from J, with 13 bases between. The CDR3 extends over 16 amino acids. In DNA form, the CDR3 reads TGTGCCAGCAGCCCCGAGGGTCGTCCTGGGGCCAACGTCCTGACTTTC. Translation: CASSPEGRPGANVLTF. The complete variable domain, with remaining parts taken from reference TRBV5-6 and TRBJ2-6, reads DAGVTQSPTHLIKTRGQQVTLRCSPKSGHDTVSWYQQALGQGPQFIFQYYEEEERQRGNFPDRFSGHQFPNYSSELNVNALLLGDSALYLCASSPEGRPGANVLTFGAGSRLTVL.

Only a few counts were recorded for this clone. The V call is TRBV29-1, the J call TRBJ1-2, with a possible D match to TRBD1 (5 bases). The CDR3 loop spans 8 amino acids. Trimming stripped 4 bases from V and 14 bases from J, with 8 bases between. Germline-derived CDR1 and CDR2 are SQVTM and ANQGSEA. Written as DNA, the CDR3 is TGCAGCGTTGGGACACAGACCTTC. This sequence encodes CSVGTQTF.

J is TRBJ1-1 and V is TRBV28; D is unresolved. The V end was cut by 7 bases, the J end by 0 bases, with 3 bases between. CDR3 length: 11 amino acids. Germline V gene data show CDR1 as MDHEN and CDR2 as SYDVKM. The CDR3 sequence is CASKVNTEAFF. The CDR3 coding sequence is TGTGCCAGCAAGGTGAACACTGAAGCTTTCTTT.

V and J are TRBV19 and TRBJ2-6; 10 bases fit TRBD1. V lost 4 bases and J lost 4; bases outside the gene matches: 4. Germline V gene data show CDR1 as LNHDA and CDR2 as SQIVND (reference sequence). The CDR3 has 16 residues. The CDR3 sequence is CASSRQGAGGANVLTF. The CDR3 bases are TGTGCCAGTAGTAGACAGGGGGCGGGAGGGGCCAACGTCCTGACTTTC.

Only one count was recorded for this clone. This rearrangement joins TRBV10-2 to TRBJ2-2; the D call may be TRBD1 or TRBD2 (5 bases each). This CDR3 region has 16 residues. V was shortened by 8 bases and J by 4 bases, with 20 bases between the two germline ends. Germline V CDR1 and CDR2: WSHSY, SAAADI. CDR3 loop: CASFRVGGLGTGELFF. In DNA, the CDR3 is TGCGCCAGCTTCCGGGTTGGGGGTTTGGGCACCGGGGAGCTGTTTTTT.

The V gene is TRBV27, the J gene TRBJ1-1; 7 bases map to TRBD1. J gave up 4 bases and V 10 bases, and 9 bases lay outside the gene matches. The CDR3 extends over 13 amino acids. The germline gives CDR1 MNHEY, CDR2 SMNVEV (reference sequence). The CDR3 reads CATLGQPATEAFF. Here the CDR3 DNA reads TGTGCCACCCTGGGACAGCCAGCCACTGAAGCTTTCTTT.

This chain links TRBV7-9 with TRBJ2-7; 7 bases line up with TRBD1. V trimming: 4 bases; J trimming: 1 base; junction bases outside the gene matches: 4. This CDR3 comprises 14 residues. The germline V gene has CDR1 SEHNR and CDR2 FQNEAQ (reference sequence). The CDR3 DNA reads TGTGCCAGCAGCTCGAACAGGGGATCCTACGAGCAGTACTTC. Translation gives CASSSNRGSYEQYF.

This sequence joins TRBV5-6 and TRBJ1-1; 9 bases line up with TRBD1. The CDR3 is made up of 13 amino acids. Germline V gene lookup returns CDR1 SGHDT and CDR2 YYEEEE. The V segment lost 3 bases and the J segment 8 bases; nucleotides outside the gene matches: 5. The DNA of the CDR3 is TGTGCCAGCAGCTCCGGGACAGGGTGGGAAGCTTTCTTT. It codes for CASSSGTGWEAFF.